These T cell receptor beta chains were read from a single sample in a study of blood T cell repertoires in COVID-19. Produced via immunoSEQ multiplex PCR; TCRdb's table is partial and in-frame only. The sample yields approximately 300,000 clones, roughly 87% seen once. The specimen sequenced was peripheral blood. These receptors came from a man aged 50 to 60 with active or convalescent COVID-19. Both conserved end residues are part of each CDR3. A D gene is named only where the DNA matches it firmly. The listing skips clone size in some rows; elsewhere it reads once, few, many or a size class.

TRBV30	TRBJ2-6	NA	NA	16	CAGRVRAVSGANVLTF	TGTGCCGGCAGGGTAAGAGCCGTCTCTGGGGCCAACGTCCTGACTTTC
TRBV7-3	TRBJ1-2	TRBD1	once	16	CASSLTGQGFDYGYTF	TGTGCCAGCAGCTTAACAGGACAGGGTTTCGACTATGGCTACACCTTC
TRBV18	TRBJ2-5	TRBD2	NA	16	CASSQLAGVFQETQYF	TGTGCCAGCTCACAGCTAGCGGGGGTCTTCCAAGAGACCCAGTACTTC
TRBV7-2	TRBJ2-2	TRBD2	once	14	CASSQGLPTGELFF	TGTGCCAGCAGCCAGGGACTACCCACCGGGGAGCTGTTTTTT
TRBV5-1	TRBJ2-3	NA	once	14	CASRGAASTDTQYF	TGCGCCAGCAGGGGAGCGGCTAGCACAGATACGCAGTATTTT
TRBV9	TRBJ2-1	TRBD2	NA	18	CASSVGLAGSPSLGEQFF	TGTGCCAGCAGCGTAGGTCTAGCGGGGAGTCCGAGTTTAGGTGAGCAGTTCTTC
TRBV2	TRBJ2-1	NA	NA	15	CASSDFTGSYNEQFF	TGTGCCAGCAGTGATTTTACAGGATCTTACAATGAGCAGTTCTTC
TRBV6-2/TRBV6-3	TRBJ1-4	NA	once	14	CASSPPGGDEKLFF	TGTGCCAGCAGCCCACCGGGGGGCGATGAAAAACTGTTTTTT
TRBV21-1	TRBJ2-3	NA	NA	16	CASRPGTTKDTDTQYF	TGTGCCAGCAGGCCGGGGACTACAAAAGATACAGATACGCAGTATTTT
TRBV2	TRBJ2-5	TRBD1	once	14	CACAPGQGARTQYF	TGTGCCTGCGCTCCGGGACAGGGTGCCCGGACCCAGTACTTC
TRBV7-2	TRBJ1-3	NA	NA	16	CASSLGGQSRGNTIYF	TGTGCCAGCAGCTTAGGAGGACAGTCGAGGGGAAACACCATATATTTT